This T cell receptor (beta chain) was profiled in a study of CD8 T cells in Susac syndrome. RNA in amounts of about 0.5 to 1 ug was reverse transcribed with random hexamers. Amplification of TCR beta CDR3 was carried out by immunoSEQ multiplex PCR, which covered 54 Vbeta and 13 Jbeta segments. Each CDR3 protein is one row after TCRdb ran MiXCR on the immunoSEQ multiplex PCR reads. The repertoire has 90,000 to 150,000 distinct CDR3 sequences, around 90% of them found once; the top ten carry over 0.12%. Sequencing of TCR beta covered CD8+ and CD4+ T cells obtained from blood. Germline lookup yields CDR1 SGDLS and CDR2 YYNGEE. This CDR3 is built from 13 residues. Remarks on this clonotype: Mismatch with germline at one junction end may stem from a read error.

The sequenced material came from CD4+ T cells from PBMCs. This rearrangement joins TRBV9 to TRBJ2-3; D remains unclear. The TCR originated in a human donor in good health. The CDR3 nucleotides are TGCGCCAGCAGCGTAGTCCCTGCAGATACGCAGTATTTT. This sequence encodes CASSVVPADTQYF. The full variable domain, rest sourced from reference TRBV9 and TRBJ2-3, is DSGVTQTPKHLITATGQRVTLRCSPRSGDLSVYWYQQSLDQGLQFLIQYYNGEERAKGNILERFSAQQFPDLHSELNLSSLELGDSALYFCASSVVPADTQYFGPGTRLTVL.